The clone carrying this T cell receptor beta chain was seen repeatedly, ten times or more. Its target is unknown. The roughly 20-34 mg bulk tissue piece was not sorted before simultaneous RNA and DNA extraction. Donors were untreated and chronically infected with HBV. Germline-derived CDR1 and CDR2 are WSHSY and SAAADI. The CDR3 spans 14 residues. The junction had 3 bases not matched to a gene; V was cut back by 2 bases and J by 4 bases. Synthesis of TCR beta cDNA was carried out from 450 to 650 ng total RNA with a constant-region primer. It was through three nested multiplex PCR rounds of slightly modified ARM-PCR that TCR beta libraries arose. The opening two PCR rounds, about 10 cycles each, paired TRBV1-TRBV30 forward primers with a C-beta reverse primer. Each CDR3 protein is one row after TCRdb ran MiXCR on the multiplex PCR reads. This sample has around 120,000 distinct CDR3 sequences, with under 70% found just once.

The data belong to a study of tumor-infiltrating lymphocytes in primary liver carcinoma. As for the study in general: Each of the growths was stage T1-T3 N0M0, extending roughly 4.2 to 11 cm across.

Study-level points and caveats: Tumor region pairs overlapped more than did tumor-adjacent and tumor-blood pairs.

This chain connects TRBV10-2 to TRBJ2-7; 9 bases are shared with TRBD1. The source is a woman aged 55 to 70 with primary liver carcinoma and hepatitis B virus infection. The material sequenced was tumor-adjacent normal liver tissue. The CDR3 here is CASSELGQGYEQYF. DNA for the CDR3: TGCGCCAGCAGTGAGCTGGGACAGGGATACGAGCAGTACTTC.